A single sample is the source of the 15 T cell receptor beta chains below, sequenced in a study of spatial heterogeneity in lung cancer. Via MiXCR, TCRdb re-called the 5' RACE reads, giving one row per CDR3 protein. The sample shows 13,000 or so distinct CDR3 sequences, less than 4.5% of them seen only once. The time point here: sample taken at primary tumor resection. The material was PBMCs, obtained at surgery. Receptors were obtained from a male donor with early-stage non-small cell lung cancer.

At least ten counts were recorded for this clonotype. The chain employs TRBV27 and TRBJ1-2; 10 bases agree with TRBD1. Looked up from germline, CDR1 is MNHEY and CDR2 is SMNVEV (reference sequence). J was trimmed by 5 bases and V by 6 bases; bases with no gene match: 6. The CDR3 contains 14 residues. The DNA of the CDR3 is TGTGCCAGCAGCGCGGGGACAGGGGAATATGGCTACACCTTC. This codes for CASSAGTGEYGYTF.

The chain recombines TRBV6-2 or TRBV6-3 with TRBJ1-1; no clear D gene. V lost 6 bases and J lost 0, with 14 bases in between. The CDR3 is 15 amino acids. The germline gives CDR1 MNHEY, CDR2 SVGEGT. DNA for the CDR3: TGTGCCAGCAGCCCCTCGCCAGGCATGAACACTGAAGCTTTCTTT. Its protein product is CASSPSPGMNTEAFF.

This clonotype was counted at least ten times. The chain employs TRBV7-9 and TRBJ2-3; no clear D. With 3 bases removed from V and 6 bases from J, the gap between germline ends came to 7 bases. CDR1 is SEHNR, CDR2 FQNEAQ, per germline (reference sequence). The CDR3 extends over 12 amino acids. The CDR3 DNA is TGTGCCAGCAGCTTCCAGTGGGATACGCAGTATTTT. Translation: CASSFQWDTQYF.

Note on this clonotype: This may arise from a read error, as a much more abundant clone is one base away. The J gene is TRBJ2-5, the V gene TRBV7-2; D is undetermined. The germline CDR1 and CDR2 sequences are SGHTA and FQGNSA. The CDR3 is 13 residues long. CDR3 residues: CASSFSTQETRYF. CDR3 in DNA: TGTGCCAGCAGCTTTAGCACCCAAGAGACCCGGTACTTC.

This clonotype occurred many times. V is TRBV9 and J is TRBJ2-7; 13 bases match TRBD2. There are 14 residues in the CDR3. The trim removed 5 bases at V and 5 bases at J, leaving 4 bases unmatched. From germline, CDR1 is SGDLS and CDR2 YYNGEE. CDR3 sequence: CASSPGLAGHEQYF. The CDR3 DNA reads as TGTGCCAGCAGTCCGGGACTAGCGGGGCACGAGCAGTACTTC.

This clonotype was detected a few times. V and J are TRBV20-1 and TRBJ1-1; D is uncertain. Trimming took 5 bases from V and 1 from J, leaving 8 bases between them. CDR3 length: 12 residues. Germline CDR1 reads DFQATT; CDR2 reads SNEGSKA (reference sequence). CDR3 DNA sequence: TGCAGTGCTCCCAGGTGGAACACTGAAGCTTTCTTT. This encodes CSAPRWNTEAFF.

There are many counts of this clonotype. The chain links TRBV12-3 or TRBV12-4 to TRBJ2-5; TRBD2 matches at 12 bases. The CDR3 has 14 residues. J gave up 7 bases and V 6 bases, and 6 bases lay outside the gene matches. This chain's CDR3 is CASRQTSGSATQYF. The CDR3 region has the DNA TGTGCCAGCAGACAGACTAGCGGGAGCGCGACCCAGTACTTC.

This clonotype was counted many times. This chain uses TRBV29-1 with TRBJ2-7; TRBD1 might be the D (5 bases). This CDR3 is 15 amino acids long. Between the trimmed V and J ends, which lost 0 bases and 0 bases, there was a span of 12 bases. Germline CDR1 is SQVTM and CDR2 is ANQGSEA. CDR3 coding DNA: TGCAGCGTTGAAGATATAGGGGTAGGCTCCTACGAGCAGTACTTC. This translates into CSVEDIGVGSYEQYF.

V is TRBV13 and J is TRBJ2-5; D remains ambiguous. Trimming shortened V by 2 bases and J by 4 bases, and 14 bases separated the two germline ends. This CDR3 spans 15 amino acids. The germline V gene has CDR1 PRHDT and CDR2 FYEKMQ (reference sequence). CDR3 sequence reads: CASSLLRGVGETQYF. The CDR3, as DNA: TGTGCCAGCAGCTTATTGAGAGGAGTTGGAGAGACCCAGTACTTC.

The chain recombines TRBV12-3 or TRBV12-4 with TRBJ2-5; 10 bases line up with TRBD2. This CDR3 is 15 amino acids long. V was pared by 3 bases and J by 3 bases, with 4 bases of the junction left unmatched. The CDR3 nucleotides read TGTGCCAGCAGTTTCGGGCTAGCGGGAGAAGAGACCCAGTACTTC. Translating it yields CASSFGLAGEETQYF.

The chain joins TRBV6-6 to TRBJ1-4; D is possibly TRBD1 (6 bases). V was shortened by 7 bases and J by 3 bases, with 9 bases between the two germline ends. There are 13 residues in the CDR3. Germline values: CDR1 MNHNY, CDR2 SVGAGI (reference sequence). Here the CDR3 reads CASKQGPNEKLFF. For the CDR3, the DNA is TGTGCCAGCAAACAGGGTCCTAATGAAAAACTGTTTTTT.

The V call is TRBV7-9, the J call TRBJ2-3; a weak D match, TRBD1 (7 bases). Germline CDR1 reads SEHNR; CDR2 reads FQNEAQ (reference sequence). This CDR3 spans 15 amino acids. The V gene lost 5 bases and the J gene lost 3 bases, with 15 bases spanning the gap. The CDR3 DNA follows: TGTGCCAGCAGCGCCGCGCGGGGACAGACAGATACGCAGTATTTT. Translating gives CASSAARGQTDTQYF.

V is TRBV7-2 and J is TRBJ2-5; the D gene is possibly TRBD2 (5 bases). The CDR3 has 15 residues. Per germline, CDR1 SGHTA and CDR2 FQGNSA. The V end was cut by 4 bases, the J end by 0 bases, with 12 bases between. The CDR3: CASSSLSGDQETQYF. The CDR3 DNA reads TGTGCCAGCAGCTCCCTCAGCGGCGACCAAGAGACCCAGTACTTC.

Many counts were recorded for this clonotype. The chain links TRBV5-5 to TRBJ1-4, with a weak D call TRBD1 (5 bases). Germline V CDR1 and CDR2: SGHKS, YYEKEE (reference sequence). V gave up 5 bases and J gave up 6 bases, with 17 bases separating them. The CDR3 has 15 residues. The CDR3 region has the DNA TGTGCCAGCAGATACGCGGTTGGGGCGGATGAAAAACTGTTTTTT. Translating gives CASRYAVGADEKLFF.

This sequence joins TRBV5-6 and TRBJ2-7; TRBD1 is a possible D gene (5 bases). CDR1 SGHDT and CDR2 YYEEEE come from the germline V gene. The V and J ends lost 0 bases and 7 bases respectively, with 8 bases between them. There are 12 residues in the CDR3. The DNA for the CDR3 is TGTGCCAGCAGCTTGGGACAGCCTGAGCAGTACTTC. Translating gives CASSLGQPEQYF.